The rows below give T cell receptor beta chains drawn from one sample of a study of CD8+CD57+ T cells in acquired aplastic anemia. TCRdb re-called the reads with MiXCR, one entry per CDR3 protein. Found here are more than 200,000 distinct CDR3 sequences, under 55% of them singletons; the top ten hold 15% to 20%. The source material was sorted CD4+, CD8+, or CD8+CD57+ T cells (not recorded which) from PBMCs. The receptors here all came from a human donor with aplastic anemia. Each CDR3 is given with its conserved first and last residue. The D gene is left open where the match is weak. Not all rows give a size; the values are once, few, many and, for expanded clones, a class.

d_gene	j_gene	v_gene	abundance	CDR3aa	CDR3nt
TRBD2	TRBJ2-7	TRBV11-2	many	CASSTGGTISYEQYF	TGTGCCAGCAGCACCGGGGGGACGATTTCCTACGAGCAGTACTTC
-	TRBJ2-7	TRBV20-1	once	CSATGLRDYEQYF	TGCAGTGCCACAGGCTTAAGGGACTACGAGCAGTACTTC
TRBD2	TRBJ2-1	TRBV2	-	CASRAGAGAPSEQFF	TGTGCCAGCAGAGCAGGTGCGGGAGCCCCAAGTGAGCAGTTCTTC
-	TRBJ1-1	TRBV7-8	many	CASSLGGGWGFTEAFF	TGTGCCAGCAGCTTAGGGGGGGGGTGGGGCTTCACTGAAGCTTTCTTT
TRBD2	TRBJ2-3	TRBV20-1	many	CSARGFGTSGASTDTQYF	TGCAGTGCTAGAGGTTTCGGGACTAGCGGGGCGAGCACAGATACGCAGTATTTT
-	TRBJ1-6	TRBV7-9	-	CASSLTVINSPLHF	TGTGCCAGCAGCTTAACCGTTATCAATTCACCCCTCCACTTT
TRBD1	TRBJ1-4	TRBV6-1	many	CASSEGTGWGEKLFF	TGTGCCAGCAGTGAAGGGACAGGGTGGGGAGAAAAACTGTTTTTT
TRBD1	TRBJ2-7	TRBV2	-	CASSQTGLGYEQYF	TGTGCCAGCAGCCAGACAGGGTTGGGCTACGAGCAGTACTTC
-	TRBJ1-5	TRBV2	-	CASRGRTAGNQPQHF	TGTGCCAGCAGGGGCCGGACAGCTGGCAATCAGCCCCAGCATTTT
-	TRBJ2-7	TRBV10-3	few	CASSEGPGQGLRYEQYF	TGTGCCAGCAGTGAAGGGCCTGGGCAGGGGTTGCGCTACGAGCAGTACTTC
-	TRBJ1-5	TRBV19	-	CASSRPVFKESNQPQHF	TGTGCCAGCTCACGGCCGGTGTTCAAAGAGTCAAATCAGCCCCAGCATTTT
-	TRBJ1-2	TRBV20-1	many	CSARARVNYGYTF	TGCAGTGCTAGGGCCAGGGTTAACTATGGCTACACCTTC
TRBD2	TRBJ2-1	TRBV11-2	many	CASSLIRGEYNEQFF	TGTGCCAGCAGCTTAATCCGGGGGGAGTACAATGAGCAGTTCTTC
-	TRBJ1-5	TRBV19	-	CASTTLTGQPQHF	TGTGCCAGTACTACCTTAACCGGACAGCCCCAGCATTTT
-	TRBJ1-4	TRBV6-1	-	CATKGPRREKLFF	TGTGCCACGAAGGGACCGCGACGGGAAAAACTGTTTTTT
-	TRBJ2-7	TRBV4-3	-	CASSQGPGADEQYF	TGCGCCAGCAGCCAAGGCCCAGGGGCGGACGAGCAGTACTTC
-	TRBJ2-2	TRBV25-1	-	CASSESQGCANTGELFF	TGTGCCAGCAGTGAGTCACAGGGCTGTGCGAACACCGGGGAGCTGTTTTTT
-	TRBJ1-3	TRBV15	-	CATSREQYSGNTIYF	TGTGCCACCAGCAGAGAGCAGTACTCTGGAAACACCATATATTTT
TRBD1	TRBJ2-7	TRBV18	-	CTSSSPDRGHEQYF	TGTACCAGCTCTAGTCCGGACAGGGGCCACGAGCAGTACTTC
TRBD1	TRBJ2-7	TRBV7-6	-	CASSSQGADEQYF	TGTGCCAGCAGCTCGCAGGGGGCTGACGAGCAGTACTTC
TRBD1	TRBJ1-1	TRBV9	-	CASSVQGDEAFF	TGTGCCAGCAGCGTCCAGGGGGATGAAGCTTTCTTT
-	TRBJ1-4	TRBV9	many	CASSVGHQNEKLFF	TGTGCCAGCAGCGTAGGACACCAAAATGAAAAACTGTTTTTT
-	TRBJ2-7	TRBV5-1	-	CASSLEDSTYEQYF	TGCGCCAGCAGCTTGGAAGACAGCACGTACGAGCAGTACTTC
TRBD1	TRBJ1-2	TRBV6-6	many	CASSYRAGGGHGYTF	TGTGCCAGCAGTTACCGGGCAGGGGGAGGCCATGGCTACACCTTC
-	TRBJ1-2	TRBV11-2	many	CASSPGWGAEGYTF	TGTGCCAGCAGCCCTGGATGGGGGGCGGAGGGCTACACCTTC
TRBD2	TRBJ2-1	TRBV2	many	CASRGTSGGYNEQFF	TGTGCCAGCAGGGGGACTAGCGGGGGTTACAATGAGCAGTTCTTC
-	TRBJ1-5	TRBV2	-	CASSRGGQSDQPQHF	TGTGCCAGCAGCCGGGGCGGACAGTCGGATCAGCCCCAGCATTTT
-	TRBJ1-4	TRBV19	-	CASSVGEEKLFF	TGTGCCAGTAGCGTCGGGGAAGAAAAACTGTTTTTT
-	TRBJ2-5	TRBV7-6	-	CASSRETVETQYF	TGTGCCAGCAGCCGTGAGACAGTAGAGACCCAGTACTTC
-	TRBJ1-2	TRBV10-3	many	CAISEDKANYGYTF	TGTGCCATCAGTGAGGACAAAGCTAACTATGGCTACACCTTC
TRBD1	TRBJ2-7	TRBV7-6	many	CASSQNRGYEQYF	TGTGCCAGCAGCCAGAACAGGGGCTACGAGCAGTACTTC